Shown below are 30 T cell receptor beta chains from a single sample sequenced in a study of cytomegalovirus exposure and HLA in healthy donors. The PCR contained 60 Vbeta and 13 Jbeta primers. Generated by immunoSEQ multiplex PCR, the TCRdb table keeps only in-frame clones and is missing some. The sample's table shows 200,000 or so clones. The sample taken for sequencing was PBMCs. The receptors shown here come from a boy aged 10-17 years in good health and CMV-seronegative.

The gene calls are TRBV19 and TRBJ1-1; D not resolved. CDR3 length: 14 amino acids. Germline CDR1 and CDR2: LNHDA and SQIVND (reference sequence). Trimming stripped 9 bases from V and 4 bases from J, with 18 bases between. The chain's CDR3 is CASQHPPRGTEAFF. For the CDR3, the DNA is TGTGCCAGCCAACACCCCCCCCGGGGCACTGAAGCTTTCTTT. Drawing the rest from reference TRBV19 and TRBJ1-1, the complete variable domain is DGGITQSPKYLFRKEGQNVTLSCEQNLNHDAMYWYRQDPGQGLRLIYYSQIVNDFQKGDIAEGYSVSREKKESFPLTVTSAQKNPTAFYLCASQHPPRGTEAFFGQGTRLTVV.

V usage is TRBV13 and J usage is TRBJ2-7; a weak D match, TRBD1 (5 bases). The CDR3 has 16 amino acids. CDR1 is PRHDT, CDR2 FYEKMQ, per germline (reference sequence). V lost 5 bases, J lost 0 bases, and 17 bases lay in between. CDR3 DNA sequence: TGTGCCAGCAGCCCGAGCCTCCCTAGGGGCTCCTACGAGCAGTACTTC. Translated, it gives CASSPSLPRGSYEQYF. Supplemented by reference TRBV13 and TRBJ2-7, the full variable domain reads AAGVIQSPRHLIKEKRETATLKCYPIPRHDTVYWYQQGPGQDPQFLISFYEKMQSDKGSIPDRFSAQQFSDYHSELNMSSLELGDSALYFCASSPSLPRGSYEQYFGPGTRLTVT.

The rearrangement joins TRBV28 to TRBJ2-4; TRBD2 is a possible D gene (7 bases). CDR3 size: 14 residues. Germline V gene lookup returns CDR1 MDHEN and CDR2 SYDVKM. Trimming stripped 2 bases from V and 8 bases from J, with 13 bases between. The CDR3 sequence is CASSLPGGRDIQYF. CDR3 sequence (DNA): TGTGCCAGCAGTTTACCGGGGGGCAGGGACATTCAGTACTTC.

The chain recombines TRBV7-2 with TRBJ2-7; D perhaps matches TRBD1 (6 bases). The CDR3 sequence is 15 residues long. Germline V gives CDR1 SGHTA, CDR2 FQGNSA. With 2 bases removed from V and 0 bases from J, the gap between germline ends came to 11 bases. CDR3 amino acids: CASSLWTASSYEQYF. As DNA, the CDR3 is TGTGCCAGCAGCTTATGGACAGCCTCCTCCTACGAGCAGTACTTC.

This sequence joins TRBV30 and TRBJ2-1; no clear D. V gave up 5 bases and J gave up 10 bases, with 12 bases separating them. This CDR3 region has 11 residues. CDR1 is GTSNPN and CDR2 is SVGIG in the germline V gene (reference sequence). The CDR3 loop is CAWGFAAEQFF. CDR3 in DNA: TGTGCCTGGGGCTTTGCGGCCGAGCAGTTCTTC. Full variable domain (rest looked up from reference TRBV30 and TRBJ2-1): SQTIHQWPATLVQPVGSPLSLECTVEGTSNPNLYWYRQAAGRGLQLLFYSVGIGQISSEVPQNLSASRPQDRQFILSSKKLLLSDSGFYLCAWGFAAEQFFGPGTRLTVL.

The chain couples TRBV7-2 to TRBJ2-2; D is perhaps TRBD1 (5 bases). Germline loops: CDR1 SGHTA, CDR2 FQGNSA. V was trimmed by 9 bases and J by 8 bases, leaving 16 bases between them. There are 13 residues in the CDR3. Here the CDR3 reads CASQGKTVGELFF. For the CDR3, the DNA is TGTGCCAGTCAGGGTAAAACGGTGGGGGAGCTGTTTTTT.

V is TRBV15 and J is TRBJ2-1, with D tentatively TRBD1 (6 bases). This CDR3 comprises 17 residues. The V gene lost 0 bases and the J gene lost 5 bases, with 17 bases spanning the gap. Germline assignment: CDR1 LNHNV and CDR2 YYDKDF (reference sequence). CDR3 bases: TGTGCCACCAGCAGAGATCCGCCCGGGACATTTAACAATGAGCAGTTCTTC. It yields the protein CATSRDPPGTFNNEQFF.

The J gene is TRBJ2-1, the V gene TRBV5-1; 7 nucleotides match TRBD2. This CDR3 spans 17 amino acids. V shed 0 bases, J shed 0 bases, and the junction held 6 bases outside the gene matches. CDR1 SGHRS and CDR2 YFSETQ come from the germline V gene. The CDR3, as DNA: TGCGCCAGCAGCTTGGCTCTGCGGGGGAGCTCCTACAATGAGCAGTTCTTC. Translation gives CASSLALRGSSYNEQFF.

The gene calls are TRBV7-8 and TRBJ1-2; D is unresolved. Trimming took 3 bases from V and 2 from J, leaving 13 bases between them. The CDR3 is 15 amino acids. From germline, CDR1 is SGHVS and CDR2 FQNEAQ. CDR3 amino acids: CASSLVERLNYGYTF. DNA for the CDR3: TGTGCCAGCAGCTTGGTTGAGCGCCTGAACTATGGCTACACCTTC.

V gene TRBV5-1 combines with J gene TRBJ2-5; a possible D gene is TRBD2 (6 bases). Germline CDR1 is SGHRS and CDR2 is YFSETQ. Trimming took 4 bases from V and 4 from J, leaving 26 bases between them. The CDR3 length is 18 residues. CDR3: CASSPGPGGGVFVETQYF. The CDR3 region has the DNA TGCGCCAGCAGCCCAGGTCCAGGTGGCGGGGTGTTCGTAGAGACCCAGTACTTC.

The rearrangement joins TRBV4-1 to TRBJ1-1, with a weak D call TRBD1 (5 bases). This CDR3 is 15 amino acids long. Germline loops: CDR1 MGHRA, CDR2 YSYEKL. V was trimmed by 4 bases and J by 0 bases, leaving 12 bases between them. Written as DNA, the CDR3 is TGCGCCAGCAGCCTAAGACAGACCATGAACACTGAAGCTTTCTTT. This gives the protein CASSLRQTMNTEAFF.

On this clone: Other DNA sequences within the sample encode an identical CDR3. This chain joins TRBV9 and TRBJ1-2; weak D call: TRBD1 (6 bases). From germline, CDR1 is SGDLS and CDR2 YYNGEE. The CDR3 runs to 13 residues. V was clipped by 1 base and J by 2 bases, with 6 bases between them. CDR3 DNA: TGTGCCAGCAGCGTACAGGGGAACTATGGCTACACCTTC. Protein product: CASSVQGNYGYTF.

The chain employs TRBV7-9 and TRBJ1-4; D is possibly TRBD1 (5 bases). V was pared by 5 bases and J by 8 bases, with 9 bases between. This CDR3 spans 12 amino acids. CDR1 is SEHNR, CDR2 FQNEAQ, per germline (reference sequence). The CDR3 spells CASSVSGEKLFF. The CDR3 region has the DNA TGTGCCAGCAGCGTCTCAGGGGAAAAACTGTTTTTT. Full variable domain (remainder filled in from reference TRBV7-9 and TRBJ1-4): DTGVSQNPRHKITKRGQNVTFRCDPISEHNRLYWYRQTLGQGPEFLTYFQNEAQLEKSRLLSDRFSAERPKGSFSTLEIQRTEQGDSAMYLCASSVSGEKLFFGSGTQLSVL.

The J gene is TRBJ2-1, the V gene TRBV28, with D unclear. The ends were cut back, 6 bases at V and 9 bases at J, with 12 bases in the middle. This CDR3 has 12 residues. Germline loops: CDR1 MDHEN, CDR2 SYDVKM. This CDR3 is CASSPRVFEQFF. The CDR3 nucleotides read TGTGCCAGCAGCCCTCGGGTTTTTGAGCAGTTCTTC.

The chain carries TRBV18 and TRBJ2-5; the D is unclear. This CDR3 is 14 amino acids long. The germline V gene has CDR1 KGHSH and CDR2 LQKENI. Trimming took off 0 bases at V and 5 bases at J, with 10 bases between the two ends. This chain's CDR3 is CASSPPSVLETQYF. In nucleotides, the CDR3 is TGTGCCAGCTCACCACCGTCAGTGCTCGAGACCCAGTACTTC. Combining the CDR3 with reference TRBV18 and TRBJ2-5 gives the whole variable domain NAGVMQNPRHLVRRRGQEARLRCSPMKGHSHVYWYRQLPEEGLKFMVYLQKENIIDESGMPKERFSAEFPKEGPSILRIQQVVRGDSAAYFCASSPPSVLETQYFGPGTRLLVL.

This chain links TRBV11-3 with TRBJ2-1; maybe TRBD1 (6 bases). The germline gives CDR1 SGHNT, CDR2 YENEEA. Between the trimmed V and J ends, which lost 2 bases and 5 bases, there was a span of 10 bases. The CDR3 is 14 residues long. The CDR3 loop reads CASSLQGSHNEQFF. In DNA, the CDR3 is TGTGCCAGCAGCTTACAGGGGTCCCACAATGAGCAGTTCTTC.

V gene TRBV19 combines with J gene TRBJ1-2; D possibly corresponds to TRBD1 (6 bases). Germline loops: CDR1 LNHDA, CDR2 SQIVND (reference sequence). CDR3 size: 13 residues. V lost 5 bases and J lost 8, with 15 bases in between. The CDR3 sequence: CASSSSGVEGYTF. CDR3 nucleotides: TGTGCCAGTAGTTCGTCAGGGGTAGAGGGCTACACCTTC.

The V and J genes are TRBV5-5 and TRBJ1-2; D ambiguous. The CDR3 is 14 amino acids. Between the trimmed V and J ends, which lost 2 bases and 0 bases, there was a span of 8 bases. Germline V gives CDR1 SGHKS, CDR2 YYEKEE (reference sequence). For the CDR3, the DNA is TGTGCCAGCAGCTTCCAATCCACTAACTATGGCTACACCTTC. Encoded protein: CASSFQSTNYGYTF. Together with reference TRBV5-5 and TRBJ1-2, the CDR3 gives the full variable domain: DAGVTQSPTHLIKTRGQQVTLRCSPISGHKSVSWYQQVLGQGPQFIFQYYEKEERGRGNFPDRFSARQFPNYSSELNVNALLLGDSALYLCASSFQSTNYGYTFGSGTRLTVV.

CDR3 amino acids: CASSLGQDYEQYF. As DNA, the CDR3 is TGTGCCAGCAGTTTAGGACAGGACTACGAGCAGTACTTC. The genes are TRBV27 and TRBJ2-7; 7 bases fit TRBD1. Losses at the gene ends were 2 bases for V and 3 bases for J; bases not matched to a gene: 1. The CDR3 is 13 residues long. The germline V gene encodes CDR1 MNHEY and CDR2 SMNVEV (reference sequence).

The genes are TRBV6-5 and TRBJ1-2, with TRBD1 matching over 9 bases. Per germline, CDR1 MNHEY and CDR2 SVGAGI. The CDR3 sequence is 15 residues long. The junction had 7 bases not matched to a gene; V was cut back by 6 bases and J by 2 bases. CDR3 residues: CASRETGGHNYGYTF. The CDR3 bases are TGTGCCAGCAGGGAAACAGGGGGCCACAACTATGGCTACACCTTC.

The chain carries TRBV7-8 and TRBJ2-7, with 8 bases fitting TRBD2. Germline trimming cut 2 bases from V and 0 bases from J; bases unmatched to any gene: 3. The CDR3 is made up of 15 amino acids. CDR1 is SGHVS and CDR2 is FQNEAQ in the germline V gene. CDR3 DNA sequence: TGTGCCAGCAGCTTAACTAGCGGAAGCTCCTACGAGCAGTACTTC. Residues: CASSLTSGSSYEQYF.

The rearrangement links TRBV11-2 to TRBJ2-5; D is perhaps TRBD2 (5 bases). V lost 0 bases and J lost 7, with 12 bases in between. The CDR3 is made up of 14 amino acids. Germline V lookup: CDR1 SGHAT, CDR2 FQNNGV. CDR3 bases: TGTGCCAGCAGCTTAGATCCCGAGGGCAGGACCCAGTACTTC. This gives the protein CASSLDPEGRTQYF.

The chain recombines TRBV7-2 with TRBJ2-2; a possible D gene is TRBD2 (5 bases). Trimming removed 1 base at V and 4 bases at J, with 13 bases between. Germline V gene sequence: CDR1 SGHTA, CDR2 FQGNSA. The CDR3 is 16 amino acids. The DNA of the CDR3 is TGTGCCAGCAGCTTAGGAGTCGGGATGGTCACCGGGGAGCTGTTTTTT. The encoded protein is CASSLGVGMVTGELFF.

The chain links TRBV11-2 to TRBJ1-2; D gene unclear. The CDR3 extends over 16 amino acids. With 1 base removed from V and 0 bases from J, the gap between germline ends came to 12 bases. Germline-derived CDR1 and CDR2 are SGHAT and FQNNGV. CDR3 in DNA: TGTGCCAGCAGCTTAGGGGTCGGGTTAGCTAACTATGGCTACACCTTC. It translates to CASSLGVGLANYGYTF.

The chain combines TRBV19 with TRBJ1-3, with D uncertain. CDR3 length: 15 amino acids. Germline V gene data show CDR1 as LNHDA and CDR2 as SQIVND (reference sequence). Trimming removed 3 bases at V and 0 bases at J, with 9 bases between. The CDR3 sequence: CASSIVSFSGNTIYF. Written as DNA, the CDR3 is TGTGCCAGTAGTATCGTCAGTTTCTCTGGAAACACCATATATTTT.

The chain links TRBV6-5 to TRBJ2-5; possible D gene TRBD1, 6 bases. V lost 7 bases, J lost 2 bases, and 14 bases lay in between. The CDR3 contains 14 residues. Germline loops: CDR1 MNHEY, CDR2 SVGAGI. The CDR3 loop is CASTNEQGQETQYF. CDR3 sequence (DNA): TGTGCCAGCACCAATGAGCAGGGGCAAGAGACCCAGTACTTC.

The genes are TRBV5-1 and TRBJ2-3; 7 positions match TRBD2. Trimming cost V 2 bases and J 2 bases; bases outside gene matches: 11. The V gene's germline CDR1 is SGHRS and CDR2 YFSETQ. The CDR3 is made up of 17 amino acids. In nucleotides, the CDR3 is TGCGCCAGCAGCTTTGGACCCCTAGCGGCCCTCACAGATACGCAGTATTTT. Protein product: CASSFGPLAALTDTQYF.

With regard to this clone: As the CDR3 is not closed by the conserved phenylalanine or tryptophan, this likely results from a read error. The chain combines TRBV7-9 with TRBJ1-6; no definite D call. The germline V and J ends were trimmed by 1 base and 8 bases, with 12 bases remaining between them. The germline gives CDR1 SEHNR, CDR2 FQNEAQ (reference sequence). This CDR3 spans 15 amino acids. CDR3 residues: CASSLVEGGDSPLHS. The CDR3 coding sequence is TGTGCCAGCAGCTTAGTGGAGGGAGGAGATTCACCCCTCCACTCT.

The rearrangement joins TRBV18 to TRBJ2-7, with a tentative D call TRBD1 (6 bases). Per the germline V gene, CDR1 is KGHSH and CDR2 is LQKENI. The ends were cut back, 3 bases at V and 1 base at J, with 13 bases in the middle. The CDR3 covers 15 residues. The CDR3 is CASSPSLDSSYEQYF. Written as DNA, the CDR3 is TGTGCCAGCTCACCCTCCTTGGACAGTTCCTACGAGCAGTACTTC.

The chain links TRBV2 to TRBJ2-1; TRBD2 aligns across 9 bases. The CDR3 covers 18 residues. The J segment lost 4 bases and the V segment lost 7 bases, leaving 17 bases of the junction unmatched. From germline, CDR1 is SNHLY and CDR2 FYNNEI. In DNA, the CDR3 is TGTGCCAGCACCACCTCACCGAGGGGGCGGGGGGGTTACAATGAGCAGTTCTTC. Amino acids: CASTTSPRGRGGYNEQFF.